A single sample is the source of the 26 T cell receptor beta chains below, sequenced in a study of patients and donors after allogeneic stem cell transplantation. Each CDR3 protein gets one entry after TCRdb re-called the RT-PCR reads with MiXCR. The table shows tens of thousands of distinct CDR3 sequences, with about 5% occurring only once. The sample was blood, either unsorted or a sorted T cell fraction (not recorded which). Source of these receptors: a human donor who was either an allogeneic HSCT recipient or a stem cell or donor lymphocyte infusion donor (not recorded which). It is not recorded whose cells these are; they may come from a transplant donor.

In this sample, this clonotype turned up many times. The CDR3 coding sequence is TGCAGTGCTAGTTTAGCGGGACCTTCCTACGAGCAGTACTTC. It encodes CSASLAGPSYEQYF. The chain combines TRBV20-1 with TRBJ2-7; 8 bases line up with TRBD2. Germline trimming cut 3 bases from V and 1 base from J; bases unmatched to any gene: 5. The germline V gene has CDR1 DFQATT and CDR2 SNEGSKA (reference sequence). The CDR3 covers 14 residues.

The V call is TRBV27, the J call TRBJ2-1, with D perhaps matching TRBD1 or TRBD2 (5 bases each). This CDR3 is built from 15 residues. Trimming pared 3 bases from V and 6 bases from J, leaving 15 bases between. Germline V gene sequence: CDR1 MNHEY, CDR2 SMNVEV (reference sequence). For the CDR3, the DNA is TGTGCCAGCAGTTTTAGGGGAGACCTTTGCAATGAGCAGTTCTTC. This sequence encodes CASSFRGDLCNEQFF.

In DNA, the CDR3 is TGTGCCAGCAGCTTTCGGTATACCGGGACTAGCGGGACGGGCGGGGAGCTGTTTTTT. It encodes CASSFRYTGTSGTGGELFF. The chain links TRBV11-2 to TRBJ2-2; the match to TRBD2 covers 13 bases. Trimming at V came to 3 bases and at J to 7 bases, leaving 14 bases not matched to a gene. The CDR3 covers 19 residues. Germline CDR1 reads SGHAT; CDR2 reads FQNNGV.

This clonotype was counted between two and nine times. The chain joins TRBV5-6 to TRBJ1-3; no clear D. The germline V and J ends were trimmed by 2 bases and 0 bases, with 15 bases remaining between them. CDR3 length: 17 residues. Germline V gene data show CDR1 as SGHDT and CDR2 as YYEEEE. The CDR3 sequence is CASSFIKDGDSGNTIYF. DNA of the CDR3: TGTGCCAGCAGCTTTATCAAGGACGGGGACTCTGGAAACACCATATATTTT.

In its sample, this clonotype was seen many times. The chain has TRBV5-1 and TRBJ2-7; 8 nucleotides agree with TRBD1. Germline trimming cut 5 bases from V and 5 bases from J; bases unmatched to any gene: 6. CDR1 SGHRS and CDR2 YFSETQ come from the germline V gene. The CDR3 consists of 13 residues. The CDR3 sequence: CASRTGQDNEQYF. In nucleotides, the CDR3 is TGCGCCAGCAGGACGGGACAGGATAACGAGCAGTACTTC.

This clonotype showed up many times. V is TRBV20-1 and J is TRBJ2-3, with D hard to call. Trimming took 5 bases from V and 0 from J, leaving 9 bases between them. The length of the CDR3 is 13 residues. Germline-derived CDR1 and CDR2 are DFQATT and SNEGSKA (reference sequence). The CDR3, as DNA: TGCAGTGCTCGGCCCCTGAGCACAGATACGCAGTATTTT. The encoded protein is CSARPLSTDTQYF.

This clonotype was observed many times. The genes are TRBV28 and TRBJ1-2; D gene unclear. Germline assignment: CDR1 MDHEN and CDR2 SYDVKM. This CDR3 region has 13 residues. V lost 1 base to trimming and J lost 5 bases, with 8 bases between them. The CDR3 region is CASSLSAAYGYTF. CDR3 sequence (DNA): TGTGCCAGCAGTTTATCGGCCGCATATGGCTACACCTTC.

The chain carries TRBV5-6 and TRBJ2-5; unclear D gene. This CDR3 is built from 14 residues. The germline gives CDR1 SGHDT, CDR2 YYEEEE. V lost 5 bases and J lost 5, with 16 bases in between. The CDR3 bases are TGTGCCAGCAGATCCGGGTTTACGAGGGAGACCCAGTACTTC. It yields the protein CASRSGFTRETQYF. The full variable domain, with the rest looked up from reference TRBV5-6 and TRBJ2-5, is DAGVTQSPTHLIKTRGQQVTLRCSPKSGHDTVSWYQQALGQGPQFIFQYYEEEERQRGNFPDRFSGHQFPNYSSELNVNALLLGDSALYLCASRSGFTRETQYFGPGTRLLVL.

This clonotype was counted many times. V and J are TRBV30 and TRBJ2-2; TRBD2 is a possible D gene (6 bases). The ends were cut back, 7 bases at V and 0 bases at J, with 9 bases in the middle. The CDR3 runs 13 residues. The germline V gene encodes CDR1 GTSNPN and CDR2 SVGIG (reference sequence). This CDR3 reads CASGLPNTGELFF. The CDR3 region has the DNA TGTGCCTCGGGACTTCCGAACACCGGGGAGCTGTTTTTT.

This clonotype was seen ten or more times. The V and J genes are TRBV12-3 or TRBV12-4 and TRBJ2-3; 9 positions agree with TRBD2. The V and J ends lost 3 bases and 4 bases, in that order; junction bases with no gene match: 8. This CDR3 has 16 amino acids. The CDR3 sequence: CASSFGRGGLADTQYF. DNA of the CDR3: TGTGCCAGCAGTTTCGGGCGGGGGGGCTTGGCAGATACGCAGTATTTT.

This clonotype was seen repeatedly, ten times or more. V and J are TRBV28 and TRBJ2-3, with TRBD2 matching 7 bases. With V trimmed by 4 bases and J by 1 base, 5 bases remained unmatched. The CDR3 has 15 amino acids. Germline lookup yields CDR1 MDHEN and CDR2 SYDVKM. The CDR3 region has the DNA TGTGCCAGCAGTTCCGGGGGGTTGGGCACAGATACGCAGTATTTT. Its translation: CASSSGGLGTDTQYF.

This clonotype has at least ten counts. V is TRBV5-1 and J is TRBJ2-5, with a possible D match to TRBD1 (5 bases). Trimming stripped 0 bases from V and 4 bases from J, with 10 bases between. This CDR3 comprises 14 residues. CDR1 SGHRS and CDR2 YFSETQ come from the germline V gene. The CDR3 DNA reads as TGCGCCAGCAGCTTGGTAGGGCAGGGAGAGACCCAGTACTTC. Translating it yields CASSLVGQGETQYF.

V gene TRBV10-2 combines with J gene TRBJ1-1, with D tentatively TRBD1 (5 bases). Germline CDR1 and CDR2: WSHSY and SAAADI. The CDR3 length is 12 residues. V shed 6 bases and J shed 8 bases, with 13 bases lying between them. In DNA, the CDR3 is TGCGCCAGCAGAGACGGGGACGGAGAAGCTTTCTTT. Protein: CASRDGDGEAFF.

The chain links TRBV7-2 to TRBJ2-7, with a possible D match to TRBD2 (5 bases). The CDR3 totals 13 residues. V gave up 5 bases and J gave up 4 bases, with 12 bases separating them. Germline CDR1 reads SGHTA; CDR2 reads FQGNSA. Written as DNA, the CDR3 is TGTGCCAGCAGCAGAAGGTCGGGATACGAGCAGTACTTC. It is translated as CASSRRSGYEQYF.

This clonotype came up many times. The V gene is TRBV18, the J gene TRBJ2-5, with TRBD2 identical over 7 bases. The length of the CDR3 is 15 residues. Germline CDR1 and CDR2: KGHSH and LQKENI. V was clipped by 0 bases and J by 5 bases; unmatched bases: 6. The CDR3 bases are TGTGCCAGCTCACCACCGAACCAGGGAGGGGAGACCCAGTACTTC. Translation gives CASSPPNQGGETQYF.

The chain is built from TRBV20-1 and TRBJ2-4, with 14 nucleotides matching TRBD2. Looked up from germline, CDR1 is DFQATT and CDR2 is SNEGSKA (reference sequence). The CDR3 extends over 16 amino acids. The CDR3 loop reads CSPGLAGEGSKNIQYF. CDR3 sequence (DNA): TGCAGCCCGGGACTAGCGGGAGAGGGGTCCAAAAACATTCAGTACTTC.

This clonotype was observed a handful of times. The gene calls are TRBV5-4 and TRBJ2-5, with D possibly being TRBD2 (5 bases). V shed 6 bases and J shed 5 bases, with 14 bases lying between them. Germline loops: CDR1 SGHNT, CDR2 YYREEE (reference sequence). This CDR3 region has 13 residues. CDR3 in amino acids: CASNDWESETQYF. CDR3 coding DNA: TGTGCCAGCAATGACTGGGAGTCGGAGACCCAGTACTTC.

The chain couples TRBV11-2 to TRBJ2-5; 8 bases line up with TRBD2. There are 16 residues in the CDR3. V trimming: 1 base; J trimming: 11 bases; junction bases outside the gene matches: 15. CDR1 and CDR2 from the germline V gene are SGHAT and FQNNGV. As DNA, the CDR3 is TGTGCCAGCAGCTTAGGACTAGCGTCGAGGGATGGGGAGCAGTACTTC. Its translation: CASSLGLASRDGEQYF.

This clonotype was observed at least ten times. This chain connects TRBV4-1 to TRBJ1-2, with 7 bases lining up with TRBD1. The germline gives CDR1 MGHRA, CDR2 YSYEKL. The junction had 2 bases not matched to a gene; V was cut back by 1 base and J by 3 bases. The CDR3 loop spans 14 amino acids. CDR3 sequence (DNA): TGCGCCAGCAGCCAAGTCAGGGGGGACTATGGCTACACCTTC. Its protein product is CASSQVRGDYGYTF.

This clonotype has just a few counts. This sequence joins TRBV2 and TRBJ2-7; no clear D gene. Germline CDR1 is SNHLY and CDR2 is FYNNEI. Deletions cut 6 bases from V and 3 bases from J, with 21 bases between. This CDR3 is built from 16 residues. The CDR3 bases are TGTGCCAGCAGCTTCTTACGAGGCACTTCGGACTACGAGCAGTACTTC. This encodes CASSFLRGTSDYEQYF.

This clonotype showed up many times. CDR3 loop: CASSLGQGTNTEAFF. The CDR3 DNA sequence: TGTGCCAGCAGCTTAGGACAGGGGACGAACACTGAAGCTTTCTTT. The V gene is TRBV7-6, the J gene TRBJ1-1, with 8 bases matching TRBD1. The germline CDR1 and CDR2 sequences are SGHVS and FNYEAQ. V trimming: 1 base; J trimming: 1 base; junction bases outside the gene matches: 2. The CDR3 extends over 15 amino acids.

In the case of this clonotype: This may be a read error: a much more frequent sequence differs by one nucleotide. The chain recombines TRBV6-5 with TRBJ1-1; D remains unclear. This CDR3 is built from 19 residues. Germline CDR1 reads MNHEY; CDR2 reads SVGAGI. The V end lost 4 bases, the J end lost 3 bases, and 27 bases lay between the germline ends. CDR3: CASSLSNSPARRADTEAFF. Written as DNA, the CDR3 is TGTGCCAGCAGTTTATCAAACAGTCCGGCCCGCCGAGCGGACACTGAAGCTTTCTTT.

This clonotype was seen many times. J is TRBJ2-1 and V is TRBV7-6, with a possible D match to TRBD1 (5 bases). V was trimmed by 5 bases and J by 4 bases, leaving 9 bases between them. The CDR3 loop spans 13 amino acids. Per germline, CDR1 SGHVS and CDR2 FNYEAQ. The chain's CDR3 is CASSIQGYNEQFF. The CDR3 DNA sequence: TGTGCCAGCAGCATCCAGGGTTACAATGAGCAGTTCTTC.

This clonotype was observed at least ten times. The chain employs TRBV20-1 and TRBJ1-1, with 8 bases matching TRBD1. CDR1 and CDR2 from the germline V gene are DFQATT and SNEGSKA (reference sequence). The V gene end was trimmed by 3 bases and the J gene end by 3 bases; junction bases not matched to a gene: 6. The CDR3 has 14 residues. DNA of the CDR3: TGCAGTGCTAGGACAGGGGAAGCAGACACTGAAGCTTTCTTT. Its protein product is CSARTGEADTEAFF.

This clonotype came up many times. For the CDR3, the DNA is TGTGCCAGCAGGGACAGGGTCTTTCAGCCCCAGCATTTT. Encoded protein: CASRDRVFQPQHF. J is TRBJ1-5 and V is TRBV6-1; TRBD1 matches at 8 bases. The J segment lost 6 bases and the V segment lost 6 bases, leaving 4 bases of the junction unmatched. CDR3 length: 13 amino acids. CDR1 is MNHNS, CDR2 SASEGT, per germline.

In this sample, this clonotype turned up a few times. This chain links TRBV5-4 with TRBJ2-1; 7 nucleotides line up with TRBD2. V was clipped by 1 base and J by 3 bases; unmatched bases: 7. The CDR3 is 16 residues long. CDR1 is SGHNT and CDR2 is YYREEE in the germline V gene (reference sequence). The CDR3: CASSLLLLADYNEQFF. The CDR3 nucleotides are TGTGCCAGCAGCTTGCTGCTCCTAGCGGACTACAATGAGCAGTTCTTC.